This record covers a single T cell receptor beta chain. The record originates from a study of CD4 and CD8 cells across lung adenocarcinoma regions. Trimming removed 4 bases at V and 2 bases at J, with 10 bases between. CDR3 length: 14 residues. Germline-derived CDR1 and CDR2 are SGHAT and FQDESV (reference sequence). Samples came from patients with localized non-small cell lung adenocarcinoma. TCRdb re-called the PCR reads with MiXCR, one entry per CDR3 protein. This table has about 25,000 distinct CDR3 sequences, about half appearing once. The chain is built from TRBV11-1 and TRBJ2-3; D is tentatively TRBD1 or TRBD2 (5 bases each). Sequenced sample: CD8+ T cells from the center of a lung tumor. This clonotype was sampled from a male donor with lung adenocarcinoma. The CD4 and CD8 labels of this study may be unreliable. The CDR3 reads CASSSGRITDTQYF. The CDR3 DNA reads as TGTGCCAGCAGCTCGGGACGGATCACAGATACGCAGTATTTT.